This entry lists 14 T cell receptor beta chains sequenced from one sample in a study of T cells in Graves' hyperthyroidism and ophthalmopathy. TCR beta CDR3 sequences were amplified from RNA transcripts. A set of HTBI primers served as the primers for a first-round RT-PCR of the TCR CDR3. TCRdb reanalysed the multiplex PCR reads using MiXCR and keeps one entry per CDR3 protein. The sample consists of 200,000 to 250,000 distinct CDR3 sequences, 15% to 20% of them appearing once. The sequenced sample was blood. These receptor sequences come from a man in his fifties or sixties with Graves' hyperthyroidism.

This clonotype occurred a few times. V usage is TRBV4-2 and J usage is TRBJ2-2, with a possible D match to TRBD2 (5 bases). V lost 3 bases to trimming and J lost 7 bases, with 18 bases between them. Germline V CDR1 and CDR2: LGHNA, YNFKEQ. The CDR3 contains 16 residues. In DNA form, the CDR3 reads TGTGCCAGCAGCCACACCCTTAGCGTTCGGGTCGGGGAGCTGTTTTTT. Protein product: CASSHTLSVRVGELFF.

The rearrangement uses TRBV2 and TRBJ1-5; D not certain. Germline CDR1 SNHLY, CDR2 FYNNEI. Trimming removed 3 bases from V and 0 bases from J, with 9 bases in between. The CDR3 sequence is 15 residues long. CDR3 sequence reads: CASSDNRYSNQPQHF. CDR3 nucleotide sequence: TGTGCCAGCAGTGACAACAGATATAGCAATCAGCCCCAGCATTTT.

The chain employs TRBV4-1 and TRBJ2-1; possibly TRBD1 for D (7 bases). Germline V lookup: CDR1 MGHRA, CDR2 YSYEKL. Trimming cost V 4 bases and J 4 bases, with 20 bases left between them. CDR3 length: 17 amino acids. This chain's CDR3 is CASSLTPGGTAYNEQFF. CDR3 DNA: TGCGCCAGCAGCCTCACTCCAGGGGGGACAGCTTACAATGAGCAGTTCTTC.

Ten or more counts support this clonotype. The chain has TRBV11-2 and TRBJ2-1; D not certain. V lost 2 bases and J lost 9, with 5 bases in between. The germline gives CDR1 SGHAT, CDR2 FQNNGV. CDR3 length: 11 amino acids. The CDR3 is CASSLSFEQFF. CDR3 bases: TGTGCCAGCAGCTTAAGCTTTGAGCAGTTCTTC.

This rearrangement joins TRBV5-1 to TRBJ2-3; D is possibly TRBD1 (6 bases). Trimming cost V 1 base and J 2 bases, with 14 bases left between them. The CDR3 runs 16 residues. Germline V lookup: CDR1 SGHRS, CDR2 YFSETQ. CDR3 sequence: CASSLFPGEATDTQYF. The CDR3 DNA reads as TGCGCCAGCAGCTTGTTTCCAGGGGAAGCCACAGATACGCAGTATTTT. Full variable domain (remainder filled in from reference TRBV5-1 and TRBJ2-3): KAGVTQTPRYLIKTRGQQVTLSCSPISGHRSVSWYQQTPGQGLQFLFEYFSETQRNKGNFPGRFSGRQFSNSRSEMNVSTLELGDSALYLCASSLFPGEATDTQYFGPGTRLTVL.

Many counts were recorded for this clonotype. The genes are TRBV10-3 and TRBJ1-2; tentative D call: TRBD1 (6 bases). The CDR3 has 15 amino acids. The ends were cut back, 5 bases at V and 4 bases at J, with 17 bases in the middle. Germline values: CDR1 ENHRY, CDR2 SYGVKD. CDR3 region: CAISRARGAGYGYTF. CDR3 DNA: TGTGCCATCAGTCGCGCCAGGGGCGCAGGCTATGGCTACACCTTC.

This clonotype turned up a few times. The gene calls are TRBV7-2 and TRBJ1-4, with 7 bases that match TRBD1. The CDR3 is 15 residues long. CDR1 is SGHTA, CDR2 FQGNSA, per germline. The V gene end was trimmed by 5 bases and the J gene end by 5 bases; junction bases not matched to a gene: 8. The chain's CDR3 is CASSPRQGGNEKLFF. For the CDR3, the DNA is TGTGCCAGCAGCCCCCGACAGGGAGGGAATGAAAAACTGTTTTTT.

V usage is TRBV19 and J usage is TRBJ1-2; D unclear. V was trimmed by 4 bases and J by 4 bases, leaving 10 bases between them. The CDR3 is 13 residues long. Germline CDR1 and CDR2: LNHDA and SQIVND (reference sequence). Here the CDR3 DNA reads TGTGCCAGTAGTACCCCCTCAGGCTATGGCTACACCTTC. This sequence encodes CASSTPSGYGYTF.

This chain joins TRBV5-1 and TRBJ2-7, with 10 bases lining up with TRBD2. The V gene end was trimmed by 0 bases and the J gene end by 5 bases; junction bases not matched to a gene: 5. CDR1 SGHRS and CDR2 YFSETQ come from the germline V gene. The CDR3 loop spans 15 amino acids. CDR3 amino acids: CASSLVSSGRNEQYF. The CDR3 bases are TGCGCCAGCAGCTTGGTTTCTAGCGGGAGAAACGAGCAGTACTTC. Supplemented by reference TRBV5-1 and TRBJ2-7, the full variable domain reads KAGVTQTPRYLIKTRGQQVTLSCSPISGHRSVSWYQQTPGQGLQFLFEYFSETQRNKGNFPGRFSGRQFSNSRSEMNVSTLELGDSALYLCASSLVSSGRNEQYFGPGTRLTVT.

This clonotype was recorded a few times. The gene calls are TRBV19 and TRBJ2-6; 12 nucleotides match TRBD2. The V gene's germline CDR1 is LNHDA and CDR2 SQIVND (reference sequence). J was trimmed by 0 bases and V by 5 bases; bases with no gene match: 8. The CDR3 is 19 amino acids. CDR3 region: CASSSRTSGTSSGANVLTF. CDR3 DNA sequence: TGTGCCAGTAGTTCAAGGACTAGCGGGACGAGCTCTGGGGCCAACGTCCTGACTTTC.

This sequence joins TRBV4-2 and TRBJ2-7; the D gene is possibly TRBD2 (6 bases). Germline V CDR1 and CDR2: LGHNA, YNFKEQ. Trimming cost V 0 bases and J 3 bases, with 18 bases left between them. The CDR3 totals 17 residues. The CDR3 region has the DNA TGTGCCAGCAGCCAAGATCTTGTTAGCGGTAATTTCTACGAGCAGTACTTC. It is translated as CASSQDLVSGNFYEQYF.

The chain joins TRBV20-1 to TRBJ2-1, with D perhaps TRBD1 (5 bases). V was shortened by 3 bases and J by 8 bases, with 20 bases between the two germline ends. Germline V CDR1 and CDR2: DFQATT, SNEGSKA (reference sequence). This CDR3 has 15 residues. In DNA form, the CDR3 reads TGCAGTGCTAGTGGGGCCTATGTCCTTAGGGATGAGCAGTTCTTC. This encodes CSASGAYVLRDEQFF.

This clonotype has at least ten counts. This chain's CDR3 is CASSYISYEQYF. The CDR3 coding sequence is TGTGCCAGCAGTTACATCTCCTACGAGCAGTACTTC. The chain is built from TRBV2 and TRBJ2-7; D is unclear. The germline CDR1 and CDR2 sequences are SNHLY and FYNNEI. The CDR3 has 12 amino acids. Trimming left V 5 bases short and J 0 bases short, with 5 bases between.

This clonotype was recorded many times. CDR3 nucleotide sequence: TGCAGCGTTGAAGATTGGGGGTGGGGAGGGGGTGATGAGGAGACCCAGTACTTC. Protein: CSVEDWGWGGGDEETQYF. The gene calls are TRBV29-1 and TRBJ2-5; the D gene is possibly TRBD2 (7 bases). The germline gives CDR1 SQVTM, CDR2 ANQGSEA. The CDR3 runs to 18 residues. The V end lost 0 bases, the J end lost 5 bases, and 25 bases lay between the germline ends.